The 12 T cell receptor beta chains below were found in one sample sequenced in a study of early T cells in non-severe SARS-CoV-2 infection. Each CDR3 protein gets one entry after TCRdb re-called the 5' RACE reads with MiXCR. The table lists about 56,000 distinct CDR3 sequences, approximately 12% of them singletons. The sample taken for sequencing was whole blood. These receptors all come from an adult who was a healthcare worker with PCR-confirmed SARS-CoV-2 infection or an uninfected control (not recorded which).

The chain has TRBV25-1 and TRBJ2-1; 10 bases match TRBD2. The CDR3 is 15 amino acids. Germline CDR1 reads MGHDK; CDR2 reads SYGVNS. V lost 4 bases to trimming and J lost 4 bases; unmatched junction nucleotides: 4. CDR3 in DNA: TGTGCCAGCAGTGGTGGACTAGCGGCTTACAATGAGCAGTTCTTC. This encodes CASSGGLAAYNEQFF.

The V gene is TRBV14, the J gene TRBJ1-6, with D perhaps matching TRBD1 (6 bases). The CDR3 is 17 residues long. V was pared by 4 bases and J by 6 bases, with 19 bases between. The V gene's germline CDR1 is SGHDN and CDR2 FVKESK. The CDR3 protein is CASSLFRGLKANSPLHF. The CDR3 DNA sequence: TGTGCCAGCAGCCTCTTTCGGGGGCTGAAGGCTAATTCACCCCTCCACTTT.

There are many counts of this clonotype. The chain recombines TRBV7-3 with TRBJ2-1; 9 bases are shared with TRBD2. CDR1 SGHTA and CDR2 FQGTGA come from the germline V gene. CDR3 length equals 15 residues. The junction had 2 bases not matched to a gene; V was cut back by 1 base and J by 4 bases. CDR3 in amino acids: CASSLRLAGYNEQFF. The CDR3 DNA is TGTGCCAGCAGCTTAAGGCTAGCGGGGTACAATGAGCAGTTCTTC.

This clonotype was seen at least ten times. The J gene is TRBJ1-2, the V gene TRBV2; D might be TRBD1 (5 bases). V lost 7 bases, J lost 7 bases, and 19 bases lay in between. The CDR3 length is 14 residues. The germline CDR1 and CDR2 sequences are SNHLY and FYNNEI. CDR3 sequence (DNA): TGTGCCAGCAATGGATTTTCGGGGCAAGTTGGCTACACCTTC. Its protein product is CASNGFSGQVGYTF. Full variable domain (rest looked up from reference TRBV2 and TRBJ1-2): EPEVTQTPSHQVTQMGQEVILRCVPISNHLYFYWYRQILGQKVEFLVSFYNNEISEKSEIFDDQFSVERPDGSNFTLKIRSTKLEDSAMYFCASNGFSGQVGYTFGSGTRLTVV.

This clonotype was detected ten times or more. The V and J genes are TRBV6-6 and TRBJ2-7, with D maybe TRBD2 (6 bases). Germline V gene lookup returns CDR1 MNHNY and CDR2 SVGAGI (reference sequence). Trimming removed 4 bases from V and 6 bases from J, with 19 bases in between. CDR3 length: 15 residues. CDR3 loop: CASSSTGLPPAEQYF. The CDR3 nucleotides are TGTGCCAGCAGTTCAACGGGACTCCCGCCGGCCGAGCAGTACTTC.

The rearrangement uses TRBV7-8 and TRBJ1-1, with a tentative D call TRBD1 (6 bases). The CDR3 is made up of 17 amino acids. V lost 4 bases and J lost 13, with 31 bases in between. CDR1 is SGHVS, CDR2 FQNEAQ, per germline. In DNA form, the CDR3 reads TGTGCCAGCAGCTCTAGGATGCGGGCAGGGGTAACACTGAAGCTTTTCTTT. Its translation is CASSSRMRAGVTLKLFF.

In this sample, this clonotype turned up many times. The chain employs TRBV14 and TRBJ2-2, with 8 bases fitting TRBD2. The germline V gene encodes CDR1 SGHDN and CDR2 FVKESK. This CDR3 has 15 amino acids. The ends lost 4 bases at V and 6 bases at J; junction bases unmatched: 7. The CDR3 DNA sequence: TGTGCCAGCAGCCCGGGGGGACTAGTCCCCGGGGAGCTGTTTTTT. Translated: CASSPGGLVPGELFF.

Only a few counts were recorded for this clonotype. This sequence joins TRBV16 and TRBJ1-4; the D is unclear. Germline CDR1 KGHSY, CDR2 FQNENV. This CDR3 has 13 residues. Trimming removed 2 bases from V and 14 bases from J, with 15 bases in between. Here the CDR3 DNA reads TGTGCCAGCAGCCAAACCGGGCCCAGTCTTCTGTTTTTT. Translated, it gives CASSQTGPSLLFF.

Ten or more counts support this clonotype. This chain uses TRBV5-5 with TRBJ1-2; TRBD1 is a possible D gene (5 bases). V was cut by 2 bases and J by 6 bases, with 11 bases left in between. Germline values: CDR1 SGHKS, CDR2 YYEKEE (reference sequence). CDR3 length equals 13 residues. The CDR3 spells CASSLQESHGYTF. The CDR3 DNA reads as TGTGCCAGCAGCTTACAGGAGTCTCATGGCTACACCTTC. Full variable domain (outside the CDR3, taken from reference TRBV5-5 and TRBJ1-2): DAGVTQSPTHLIKTRGQQVTLRCSPISGHKSVSWYQQVLGQGPQFIFQYYEKEERGRGNFPDRFSARQFPNYSSELNVNALLLGDSALYLCASSLQESHGYTFGSGTRLTVV.

There are many counts of this clonotype. The CDR3 is CASSSTGPYEQYF. For the CDR3, the DNA is TGTGCCAGCAGCTCGACCGGGCCCTACGAGCAGTACTTC. The rearrangement links TRBV7-2 to TRBJ2-7; D ambiguous. The germline CDR1 and CDR2 sequences are SGHTA and FQGNSA. V was cut by 4 bases and J by 2 bases, with 9 bases left in between. The CDR3 has 13 residues.

J is TRBJ1-6 and V is TRBV4-1; D might be TRBD1 (5 bases). Trimming shortened V by 6 bases and J by 5 bases, and 11 bases separated the two germline ends. There are 14 residues in the CDR3. Germline V gives CDR1 MGHRA, CDR2 YSYEKL. The CDR3 sequence: CASREEGDNSPLHF. In nucleotides, the CDR3 is TGCGCCAGCAGAGAGGAAGGGGATAATTCACCCCTCCACTTT.

This clonotype has at least ten counts. The chain joins TRBV27 to TRBJ2-3; D ambiguous. V dropped 2 bases and J dropped 1 base, with 13 bases sitting between them. This CDR3 contains 16 residues. Germline lookup yields CDR1 MNHEY and CDR2 SMNVEV (reference sequence). The CDR3 nucleotides are TGTGCCAGCAGTTTAAGAGCCGGATGGGGCACAGATACGCAGTATTTT. It specifies CASSLRAGWGTDTQYF.